The present entry profiles one TCR beta chain with its context. This clonotype occurred many times. Its antigen is currently not known. Per-base quality was not reported, and no clone a single base away is much larger than it. The germline V gene encodes CDR1 SQVTM and CDR2 ANQGSEA. The germline V end is reduced by 3 bases and the J end by 9 bases; junction bases left unmatched: 6. The CDR3 covers 13 residues, taking in both the cysteine and the phenylalanine. CDR3 DNA is the only sequence kept; it has 39 bases, read in frame from the first base. The sample originates from a study of identical twins (dated by TCRdb to 2016 to 2018). For context, the study as a whole: The study deep-sequenced TCR alpha and beta repertoires from monozygotic twins, unrelated adults of various ages and cord blood to test whether fetal clonotypes persist. To rule out contamination, the twin experiments were replicated at different times with different library preparation protocols.

Paper-wide results and their limitations: Fewer insertions were carried by abundant cord blood beta clonotypes, a similar but weaker trend appeared in young adult naive repertoires, and no such trend appeared in memory repertoires. Conclusions relied on cross-sectional statistical analysis, since the same donors could not be followed over many years. Excess twin sharing in beta out-of-frame sequences was weaker because fewer shared sequences lowered the signal-to-noise ratio. Compared with coincidental sharing between unrelated individuals, out-of-frame TCR alpha sequences shared between twins had an excess of sequences with low generation probability. Zero-insertion analyses could be partly confounded by invariant T cells such as MAIT and iNKT, though diverse VJ usage argued against such confounding for most clonotypes. Recombination models systematically underestimated out-of-frame TCR alpha sharing in monozygotic twins but agreed with sharing between unrelated individuals.

The protocol used for the library was 5' RACE. Reads for this sample came from an Illumina HiSeq 2000. A universal primer binding site was added through template switching, and the final cDNA carried a unique molecular identifier so that TCR cDNA molecules could be counted accurately. Specific primers in the conserved constant-segment region were used to synthesize first-strand cDNA for TCR alpha and beta chains. Each cDNA library was double barcoded, with a SMART-Mk sample barcode plus Illumina barcodes, to control for contamination. TruSeq adapter sequences and Illumina sample barcodes were added in two successive PCR steps. TCR alpha and beta cDNA libraries were sequenced on the Illumina HiSeq platform with custom primers. In the original analysis: Raw reads were processed with MiGEC to extract unique molecular identifiers, and MiXCR was used to determine CDR3 positions. For each individual, recombination models were inferred using an EM algorithm with the repgenHMM and IGoR tools. The analysis of shared clonotypes was done with the tcR package in R, with sharing normalized by the product of cloneset sizes. To study raw recombination free of thymic and clonal selection effects, out-of-frame nonproductive sequences were analyzed. TCRdb ran its own pipeline on the public reads, namely fastp trimming at Q25 and MiXCR clone calling, and kept in-frame beta chains. All rows with the same CDR3 protein become a single entry with the most common DNA and genes. TCRdb's processing, not the authors' own work, is the source of the V and J calls. Recorded for this sample are hundreds of thousands of distinct CDR3 sequences; approximately 9% of them occurred a single time. The ten largest account for 0.75% to 1% of the sample.

All donors were healthy Caucasians. The twin cohort comprised three pairs of female monozygotic twins, all aged roughly 18 to 30 years. Peripheral blood mononuclear cells were used as the source from which RNA for TCR libraries was isolated. These same data were also listed under a study on yellow fever vaccine responses in identical twins. The second source states: According to the authors, the vaccine-induced T cell response in identical twins seemed to be partly convergent and partly specific to each individual. Focusing on identical twins, the study followed the T cell clones that responded to the vaccine, and did so with precision.

This TCR was recovered from a woman aged 18-29 years in good health. The sample comprised PBMCs. Recombination joined TRBV29-1 with TRBJ2-1, with 9 bases matching TRBD2. For the CDR3, the sequence is CSVEGLAGSEQFF. The DNA reads TGCAGCGTTGAGGGGCTAGCGGGGAGTGAGCAGTTCTTC.